The source of this T cell receptor beta chain is a study of blood T cell repertoires in COVID-19. Whole-study context: Samples taken during acute and convalescent COVID-19 were collected in the United States, Italy and Spain. PBMCs, B-cell-depleted T cells, or T cells were the source of the cDNA or gDNA that made up the material.

V trimming: 4 bases; J trimming: 10 bases; junction bases outside the gene matches: 5. This CDR3 contains 15 residues. In germline, CDR1 is MNHEY, CDR2 SVGEGT. Sequencing was performed with immunoSEQ multiplex PCR; in TCRdb, only in-frame clones are kept and a portion is missing. The sample lists 150,000 to 200,000 clones, roughly 90% seen once, with less than 8.5% in the top ten. Clinical histories supplied by participants themselves formed the basis of cohort assignment. For recovered donors of Cohort 3, there were two negative PCRs, clearance, or symptom resolution. Source material: PBMCs or T cells enriched from blood (not recorded which). The source of this sequence is a woman aged 45-60 years who had recovered from COVID-19. The chain recombines TRBV6-2 or TRBV6-3 with TRBJ2-1, with 15 positions matching TRBD2. This chain's CDR3 is CASSSAGTSGGEQFF. CDR3 in DNA: TGTGCCAGCAGTTCGGCCGGGACTAGCGGGGGGGAGCAGTTCTTC.